Listed below are T cell receptor beta chains from one sample, sequenced in a study of cytomegalovirus exposure and HLA in healthy donors. Data came from immunoSEQ multiplex PCR; TCRdb stores just in-frame clones and leaves some out. The table lists approximately 160,000 clones, around 82% of them singletons. The sample consisted of PBMCs. The origin of the receptors is a male donor in good health and CMV-seronegative. Each CDR3 is given without its conserved first and last residue.

v_call,cdr3_aa
TRBV5-6,ASSRGQGRMPFNEQF
TRBV5-1,ASTGGQLGGDEQF
TRBV11-2,ASSFGVYEQY
TRBV6-6,ASSYRGEQY
TRBV29-1,SVGWGVTDTQY
TRBV5-1,ASTLLAGGRTDTQY
TRBV29-1,SVDPGTANTEAF
TRBV19,ASSIKGGIEAF
TRBV7-3,ASSSYGDTQY
TRBV6-5,ASSHPGTSGYEQY
TRBV9,ASSVGAGGASGELF
TRBV6-1,ASSTSGQGTQY
TRBV4-3,ASSQDTSGRAGEQF
TRBV7-9,SSSLALPGAVVEQY
TRBV7-3,ASSKTSGANTGELF
TRBV5-6,ASSPAPTGTGGYEQY
TRBV7-9,SSSRQTYEQY
TRBV28,ASTLSPLGPGGTGELF
TRBV15,ATSTLAVAKNIQY
TRBV28,ASSLPTHGYT
TRBV6-1,ASSRDTSYEQY
TRBV5-7,ASSPQTRLNTEAF
TRBV7-6,ASSLVGGDGGYT
TRBV5-5,ASSLGTLNYGYT
TRBV25-1,ASSEGDGAGYEQY
TRBV7-9,ASSSLGTVLMNTEAF
TRBV6-1,ASSETSGIYGYT
TRBV19,ASMGHSSYQPQH
TRBV7-9,ASSLAGGFEKLF
TRBV2,ASYRAYEQY
TRBV28,ASSFPPGGLYYGYT
TRBV11-3,ASSTPGRPYEQY
TRBV5-6,ASSFGVSYEQY
TRBV6-5,ASSYSRPIGNQPQH
TRBV29-1,SVEVVDRYSYEQY
TRBV7-9,ASSLDPGRDTEAF
TRBV18,ASSPPGTGFGSPLH
TRBV5-1,ASSSGQENNSPLH
TRBV11-2,ASSLGGSLSNEQF
TRBV6-5,ASSYGTGVYEQY
TRBV29-1,SASDPGGYT
TRBV27,ASSLRGNEQF
TRBV7-6,ASSSQGNTQY
TRBV7-2,ASSLEVSGGSYEQY
TRBV5-6,ASSRGQGFNQPQH
TRBV7-2,ASSFDRSKNIQY
TRBV28,ASSLGPPSYEQY
TRBV28,ASSLGTEAF
TRBV6-4,ASSDEQGFYNEQF